These 11 T cell receptor beta chains were sequenced from one sample in a study of T-cell memory formation after mild COVID-19. A single record per CDR3 protein comes from TCRdb applying MiXCR to the 5' RACE reads. Of nearly 250,000 distinct CDR3 sequences listed, approximately 15% are singletons. The sequenced sample was PBMCs or a T cell subset sorted from them (not recorded which). These receptors were taken from an adult woman who had mild COVID-19 (a few samples of this study predate the infection). Cell type and time point are not known.

This clonotype has a count of ten or more. The rearrangement uses TRBV12-3 or TRBV12-4 and TRBJ2-2; D remains ambiguous. CDR3 size: 14 residues. The V and J ends lost 6 bases and 1 base respectively, with 9 bases between them. The CDR3 loop reads CASSRVRNTGELFF. The CDR3 coding sequence is TGTGCCAGCAGCCGGGTCAGGAACACCGGGGAGCTGTTTTTT.

This clonotype occurred many times. The J gene is TRBJ2-5, the V gene TRBV7-2; D is ambiguous. V was trimmed by 4 bases and J by 5 bases, leaving 8 bases between them. Per the germline V gene, CDR1 is SGHTA and CDR2 is FQGNSA. The CDR3 is 12 residues long. The DNA of the CDR3 is TGTGCCAGCAGCTCCTTCGGGGAGACCCAGTACTTC. This encodes CASSSFGETQYF.

This clonotype came up a few times. The CDR3 nucleotides are TGTGCCAGCTCACCCCGTAGGCAAGGTGGAGAGACCCAGTACTTC. This gives the protein CASSPRRQGGETQYF. This sequence joins TRBV18 and TRBJ2-5; D is unresolved. This CDR3 has 15 residues. Germline V gives CDR1 KGHSH, CDR2 LQKENI. Trimming took 3 bases from V and 4 from J, leaving 15 bases between them.

This clonotype came up a few times. The chain employs TRBV19 and TRBJ1-2; D perhaps matches TRBD1 (6 bases). V gave up 10 bases and J gave up 4 bases, with 19 bases separating them. Per the germline V gene, CDR1 is LNHDA and CDR2 is SQIVND (reference sequence). The CDR3 runs 14 residues. The CDR3 DNA is TGTGCCACTAGGACAGTCGGCTTTTCCTATGGCTACACCTTC. Its protein is CATRTVGFSYGYTF.

The J gene is TRBJ1-1, the V gene TRBV7-9; D remains ambiguous. The CDR3 is 14 amino acids. V lost 2 bases to trimming and J lost 3 bases, with 10 bases between them. The germline V gene encodes CDR1 SEHNR and CDR2 FQNEAQ (reference sequence). This CDR3 reads CASSLRGSDTEAFF. Here the CDR3 DNA reads TGTGCCAGCAGCTTAAGAGGGTCGGACACTGAAGCTTTCTTT.

J is TRBJ1-1 and V is TRBV18; possible D gene TRBD1, 5 bases. Germline CDR1 is KGHSH and CDR2 is LQKENI. The V and J ends lost 2 bases and 1 base respectively, with 8 bases between them. This CDR3 has 14 residues. The CDR3 sequence is CASSPWDPNTEAFF. CDR3 bases: TGTGCCAGCTCACCATGGGACCCGAACACTGAAGCTTTCTTT.

The genes are TRBV5-1 and TRBJ2-7; TRBD2 aligns across 12 bases. Germline values: CDR1 SGHRS, CDR2 YFSETQ. The J segment lost 5 bases and the V segment lost 4 bases, leaving 10 bases of the junction unmatched. CDR3 length equals 16 residues. The CDR3 coding sequence is TGCGCCAGCAGCCCCCGGACTAGCGGGATCTACAACGAGCAGTACTTC. Translated: CASSPRTSGIYNEQYF.

The chain joins TRBV6-2 or TRBV6-3 to TRBJ1-5, with 10 positions matching TRBD1. CDR1 is MNHEY and CDR2 is SVGEGT in the germline V gene. V lost 0 bases to trimming and J lost 0 bases; unmatched junction nucleotides: 5. This CDR3 is 18 amino acids long. The CDR3 here is CASSYSTGQGTSNQPQHF. The CDR3 DNA sequence: TGTGCCAGCAGTTACTCGACGGGACAGGGGACTAGCAATCAGCCCCAGCATTTT.

The chain employs TRBV2 and TRBJ1-5; D uncertain. This CDR3 contains 13 residues. The V gene lost 3 bases and the J gene lost 9 bases, with 12 bases spanning the gap. CDR1 and CDR2 (germline): SNHLY, FYNNEI. CDR3 sequence reads: CASSDEISGPQHF. DNA for the CDR3: TGTGCCAGCAGTGATGAGATTTCTGGGCCCCAGCATTTT.

This clonotype was seen only a few times. V and J are TRBV7-2 and TRBJ2-1; 11 bases align to TRBD2. This CDR3 has 15 amino acids. Trimming at V came to 3 bases and at J to 6 bases, leaving 4 bases not matched to a gene. The germline V gene has CDR1 SGHTA and CDR2 FQGNSA. The CDR3 sequence is CASSFTSGSANEQFF. Written as DNA, the CDR3 is TGTGCCAGCAGCTTCACTAGCGGGAGTGCCAATGAGCAGTTCTTC.

This chain links TRBV10-3 with TRBJ2-7, with 8 positions matching TRBD2. This CDR3 is built from 12 residues. From germline, CDR1 is ENHRY and CDR2 SYGVKD. The V gene end was trimmed by 10 bases and the J gene end by 2 bases; junction bases not matched to a gene: 4. CDR3 in DNA: TGTGCCAGTAGCGGGGAAGCCTACGAGCAGTACTTC. Residues: CASSGEAYEQYF.